A selection of T cell receptor beta chains follows, all from one sample in a study of blood T cell repertoires in COVID-19. Clones were sequenced by immunoSEQ multiplex PCR, and TCRdb holds only the in-frame ones, with some missing. The profile shows about 230,000 clones, about 88% of them singletons. The sequenced material came from peripheral blood. The receptor source for this set is a man aged 40-55 years with acute or convalescent COVID-19. The CDR3 runs from the conserved cysteine through the conserved F or W. D genes are given only for firm matches. Part of the rows lack a size; the others show once, few, many or a class for expanded clones.

12	.	TRBV9	TRBJ2-1	.	CASSDRYNEQFF	TGTGCCAGCAGCGACCGGTACAATGAGCAGTTCTTC
13	.	TRBV6-5	TRBJ1-1	.	CASSYNRETEAFF	TGTGCCAGCAGTTACAACAGGGAGACTGAAGCTTTCTTT
13	.	TRBV5-6	TRBJ1-5	.	CASTLGGSQPQHF	TGTGCCAGCACCCTTGGGGGGAGTCAGCCCCAGCATTTT
16	.	TRBV7-8	TRBJ2-7	.	CASSRENRRDSYEQYF	TGTGCCAGCAGCCGAGAGAATCGACGGGACTCCTACGAGCAGTACTTC
14	once	TRBV7-3	TRBJ1-1	.	CASSRDSTWTEAFF	TGTGCCAGCAGCAGGGACTCGACTTGGACTGAAGCTTTCTTT
14	.	TRBV5-5	TRBJ1-1	.	CASSLGRLNTEAFF	TGTGCCAGCAGCTTGGGGCGGTTGAACACTGAAGCTTTCTTT
17	.	TRBV5-4	TRBJ1-1	.	CASSLGGGGLMNTEAFF	TGTGCCAGCAGCTTGGGGGGCGGGGGACTCATGAACACTGAAGCTTTCTTT
14	.	TRBV9	TRBJ2-5	TRBD1	CASSGQGLGETQYF	TGTGCCAGCAGCGGACAGGGTCTAGGGGAGACCCAGTACTTC
14	few	TRBV18	TRBJ1-2	.	CASSPLPDIHGYTF	TGTGCCAGCTCACCACTCCCGGACATCCACGGCTACACCTTC
14	.	TRBV6-5	TRBJ1-1	TRBD1	CASTRDRGAPGAFF	TGTGCCAGCACACGGGACAGGGGTGCGCCCGGAGCTTTCTTT
18	once	TRBV9	TRBJ2-2	.	CASSGYTRGFANTGELFF	TGTGCCAGCAGCGGATACACAAGGGGCTTCGCGAACACCGGGGAGCTGTTTTTT
15	once	TRBV4-2	TRBJ2-3	.	CASSQVLTSTDTQYF	TGTGCCAGCAGCCAAGTTCTAACCTCCACAGATACGCAGTATTTT
15	few	TRBV30	TRBJ1-5	.	CAWSVRRALGQPQHF	TGTGCCTGGAGTGTACGGAGGGCGCTCGGACAGCCCCAGCATTTT
14	.	TRBV4-3	TRBJ2-3	.	CASSPRRGTDTQYF	TGCGCCAGCAGCCCGAGGAGGGGCACAGATACGCAGTATTTT
16	.	TRBV10-3	TRBJ2-3	TRBD2	CAISEGLAGVSDTQYF	TGTGCCATCAGTGAGGGCCTCGCGGGGGTTTCAGATACGCAGTATTTT
15	once	TRBV12-5	TRBJ2-5	TRBD1	CASGSGQGTSETQYF	TGTGCTAGTGGTTCGGGACAGGGGACGTCGGAGACCCAGTACTTC
17	.	TRBV5-8	TRBJ1-1	.	CASSLAIRGQMNTEAFF	TGTGCCAGCAGCTTGGCCATCCGCGGACAGATGAACACTGAAGCTTTCTTT
16	.	TRBV5-4	TRBJ1-3	.	CASSVGGVYSGNTIYF	TGTGCCAGCAGCGTGGGGGGGGTATATTCTGGAAACACCATATATTTT
13	.	TRBV2	TRBJ1-1	.	CATKQENNSEAFF	TGTGCCACTAAACAGGAGAACAACTCTGAAGCTTTCTTT
17	.	TRBV5-4	TRBJ2-6	.	CASSPVSGGSGANVLTF	TGTGCCAGCAGCCCTGTGAGCGGAGGATCTGGGGCCAACGTCCTGACTTTC
13	.	TRBV6-4	TRBJ1-1	.	CASSDFPGTEAFF	TGTGCCAGCAGTGACTTTCCGGGCACTGAAGCTTTCTTT
14	few	TRBV30	TRBJ1-6	TRBD1	CAWTTGQGNSPLHF	TGTGCCTGGACTACGGGACAGGGTAATTCACCCCTCCACTTT
15	.	TRBV5-1	TRBJ2-7	.	CASSLVRGSSYEQYF	TGCGCCAGCAGCTTGGTTCGAGGCTCCTCCTACGAGCAGTACTTC
16	.	TRBV15	TRBJ2-7	TRBD2	CATSRAVGGGAHEQYF	TGTGCCACCAGCAGAGCAGTTGGCGGGGGGGCCCACGAGCAGTACTTC
15	.	TRBV5-1	TRBJ2-2	.	CASSLVQGMTGELFF	TGCGCCAGCAGCTTGGTTCAGGGGATGACCGGGGAGCTGTTTTTT
14	.	TRBV5-1	TRBJ2-5	.	CASSWIRGTETQYF	TGCGCCAGCAGCTGGATAAGGGGAACCGAGACCCAGTACTTC
12	few	TRBV30	TRBJ2-3	.	CAWSVRSRAQYF	TGTGCCTGGAGTGTGCGTTCCCGGGCGCAGTATTTT
16	.	TRBV7-3	TRBJ2-3	TRBD2	CASSLNPSGGPDTQYF	TGTGCCAGCAGCTTAAATCCTAGCGGGGGTCCAGATACGCAGTATTTT
17	.	TRBV7-8	TRBJ1-1	TRBD1	CASSPGTGQAGGTEAFF	TGTGCCAGCAGCCCCGGAACCGGACAGGCGGGCGGAACTGAAGCTTTCTTT
16	.	TRBV19	TRBJ1-5	.	CASSIDLARGWQPQHF	TGTGCCAGTAGTATAGATCTTGCCCGGGGGTGGCAGCCCCAGCATTTT
15	.	TRBV9	TRBJ2-2	.	CASSVGGRGTGELFF	TGTGCCAGCAGCGTAGGAGGTCGCGGGACCGGGGAGCTGTTTTTT